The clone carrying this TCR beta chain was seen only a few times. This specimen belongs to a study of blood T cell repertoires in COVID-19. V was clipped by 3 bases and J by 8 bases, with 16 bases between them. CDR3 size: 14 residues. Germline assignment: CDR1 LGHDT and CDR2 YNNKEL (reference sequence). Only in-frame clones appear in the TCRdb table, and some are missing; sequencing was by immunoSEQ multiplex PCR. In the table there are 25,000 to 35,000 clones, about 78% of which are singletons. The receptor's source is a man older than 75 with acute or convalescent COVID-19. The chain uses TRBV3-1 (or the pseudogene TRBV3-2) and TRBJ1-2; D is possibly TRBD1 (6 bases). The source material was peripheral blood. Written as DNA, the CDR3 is TGTGCCAGCAGCCACCGGGACATTGGGGGAGGCTACACCTTC. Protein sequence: CASSHRDIGGGYTF.